This entry features one TCR beta chain sequence. This record comes from a study of blood T cell dynamics during melanoma immunotherapy. The CDR3 extends over 13 amino acids. Germline values: CDR1 MDHEN, CDR2 SYDVKM. Trimming took 8 bases from V and 6 from J, leaving 14 bases between them. Clones were read by immunoSEQ multiplex PCR, and TCRdb kept only the in-frame ones, dropping some. The table lists fewer than 7,500 clones, approximately 83% of them singletons, with 9% to 12% in the top ten. Time point reported: week 3, after first cycle of checkpoint inhibitor. This clonotype originated in a human donor with melanoma. The chain is built from TRBV28 and TRBJ1-5; D is perhaps TRBD1 (6 bases). The starting material was blood, obtained from a patient treated with checkpoint blockade. The CDR3 region is CASCTGPSQPQHF. For the CDR3, the DNA is TGTGCCAGCTGCACAGGGCCCTCTCAGCCCCAGCATTTT.